This TCR beta chain was recovered during a study of graft-versus-host responses after intestinal transplantation. Study overall: Transplants were multivisceral, liver-intestinal, or isolated intestinal. Uniformly, recipients were administered anti-thymocyte globulin induction with subsequent tacrolimus and steroids for three to four years. The study, taken as a whole, reports: GvH clones surfaced in recipient marrow, some emerging earlier in ileum or blood. Early HvG declines after transplant were associated with peak circulating GvH clone levels.

Details on this clone: The target antigen is unknown.

Sequencing was performed with immunoSEQ multiplex PCR; in TCRdb, only in-frame clones are kept and a portion is missing. The table has tens of thousands of clones, 80% to 95% seen once; the top ten hold less than 0.4%. This receptor was obtained from a human donor who received an intestinal transplant. Sequencing used unstimulated CD4+ T cells sorted from spleen or lymph node cells, obtained before intestinal transplant.

The CDR3 sequence: CSVEQTGPSTDTQYF. The CDR3 nucleotides read TGCAGCGTTGAGCAGACAGGGCCTAGCACAGATACGCAGTATTTT. The chain carries TRBV29-1 and TRBJ2-3, with 7 bases lining up with TRBD1. The CDR3 is 15 amino acids. From germline, CDR1 is SQVTM and CDR2 ANQGSEA. J lost 0 bases, V lost 3 bases, and 6 bases had no gene match.